Sequencing of this T cell receptor (beta chain) was carried out in a study of blood T cell repertoires in COVID-19. The CDR3 length is 16 residues. V was cut by 2 bases and J by 0 bases, with 11 bases left in between. Germline CDR1 is KGHDR and CDR2 is SFDVKD. The protocol was immunoSEQ multiplex PCR, while the TCRdb copy is restricted to in-frame clones and leaves out a portion. This sample has some 210,000 clones, with almost 85% found just once. The source is a woman aged 70-85 years with active or convalescent COVID-19. Sequenced: peripheral blood. The chain uses TRBV24-1 and TRBJ2-3; D possibly corresponds to TRBD1 (5 bases). The CDR3 DNA reads as TGTGCCACCAGTGATTATCGGACAACCAGCACAGATACGCAGTATTTT. Translated, it gives CATSDYRTTSTDTQYF.